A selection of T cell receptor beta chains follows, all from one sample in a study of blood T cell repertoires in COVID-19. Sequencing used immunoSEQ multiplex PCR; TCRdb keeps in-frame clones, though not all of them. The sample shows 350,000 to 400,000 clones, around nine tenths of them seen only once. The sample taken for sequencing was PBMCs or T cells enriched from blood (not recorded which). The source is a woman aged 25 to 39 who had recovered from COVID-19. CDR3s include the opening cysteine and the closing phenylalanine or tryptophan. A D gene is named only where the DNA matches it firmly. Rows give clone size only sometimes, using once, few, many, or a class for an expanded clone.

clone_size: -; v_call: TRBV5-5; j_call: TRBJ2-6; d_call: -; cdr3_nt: TGTGCCAGCAGCACACCTGCAGCTGGGGCCAACGTCCTGACTTTC; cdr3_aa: CASSTPAAGANVLTF
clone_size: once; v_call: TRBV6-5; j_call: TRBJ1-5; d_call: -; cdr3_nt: TGTGCCAGCAGCAGGGCTGATGGGCCCCAGCATTTT; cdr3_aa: CASSRADGPQHF
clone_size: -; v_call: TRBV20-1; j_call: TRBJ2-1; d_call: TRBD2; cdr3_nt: TGCAGTGCTAGTTCCCGGCTAGCGGGAGGTAATTTCTACAATGAGCAGTTCTTC; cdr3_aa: CSASSRLAGGNFYNEQFF
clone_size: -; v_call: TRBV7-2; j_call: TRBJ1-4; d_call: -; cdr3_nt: TGTGCCAGCAGGCCGAGAAAACTGTTTTTT; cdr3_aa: CASRPRKLFF
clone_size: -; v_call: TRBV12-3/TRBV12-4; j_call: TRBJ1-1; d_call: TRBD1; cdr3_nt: TGTGCCAGCAGGGGACAGGGTAGTACTGAAGCTTTCTTT; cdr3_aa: CASRGQGSTEAFF
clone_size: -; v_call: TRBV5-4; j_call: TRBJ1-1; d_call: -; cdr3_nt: TGTGCCAGCAGCTTGGAGATGGGGAGCACTGAAGCTTTCTTT; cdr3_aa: CASSLEMGSTEAFF
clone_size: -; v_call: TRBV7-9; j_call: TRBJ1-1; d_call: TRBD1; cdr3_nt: TGTGCCAGCAGCTTTGGACAGGGGTTCACTGAAGCTTTCTTT; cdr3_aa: CASSFGQGFTEAFF
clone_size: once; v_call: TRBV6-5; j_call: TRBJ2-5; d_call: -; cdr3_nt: TGTGCCAGCAGTTACACTAACCAAGAGACCCAGTACTTC; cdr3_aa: CASSYTNQETQYF
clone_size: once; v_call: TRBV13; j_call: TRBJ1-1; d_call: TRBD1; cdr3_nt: TGTGCCAGCAGCTCCGGACAGGCGAACACTGAAGCTTTCTTT; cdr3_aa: CASSSGQANTEAFF
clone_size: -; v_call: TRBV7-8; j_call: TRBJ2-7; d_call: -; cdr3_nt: TGTGCCAGCAGCTTAGGCCAGGCAGGACATCATTCCTACGAGCAGTACTTC; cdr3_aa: CASSLGQAGHHSYEQYF
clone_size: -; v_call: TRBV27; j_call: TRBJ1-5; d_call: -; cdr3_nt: TGTGCCAGCAGTTTTCAGATTCCCGGAGAGCATAGCAATCAGCCCCAGCATTTT; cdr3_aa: CASSFQIPGEHSNQPQHF
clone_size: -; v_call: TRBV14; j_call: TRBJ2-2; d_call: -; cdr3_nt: TGTGCCAGCAGCCATTGGGCGGGGCAGGGGGCGAACACCGGGGAGCTGTTTTTT; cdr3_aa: CASSHWAGQGANTGELFF
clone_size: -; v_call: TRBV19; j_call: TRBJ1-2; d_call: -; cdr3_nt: TGTGCCAGTAGTATAGTCGCTAACTATGGCTACACCTTC; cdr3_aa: CASSIVANYGYTF